This T cell receptor (beta chain) was identified during a study of cytomegalovirus exposure and HLA in healthy donors listed by TCRdb under 2017. Some background on the complete study: A later analysis indicated that the 130 or so validation repertoires were generated on the platform also employed for the 700 or so repertoires of the first cohort. The study was designed to test whether signatures of past pathogen exposure could be identified by cataloging public T cell receptors. Besides the first cohort of approximately 710 subjects, a separate validation cohort made up of over 95 different subjects was used. To predict cytomegalovirus infection status, the study combined high-throughput TCR immunosequencing, statistical association of individual TCRs with disease status, and machine learning.

Donors formed part of the validation cohort, which comprised over a hundred subjects and was distinct from the first cohort of 550 to 850 subjects. What the study reported, not specific to this receptor: Subsequent analysis determined that TCRs grouped into clusters in the first cohort also showed a tendency toward co-occurrence across the 90 to 150 validation repertoires, and 94% of cluster scores exceeded 0. The authors suggested that the approach could potentially be extended to other disease states and immunological phenotypes. Cytomegalovirus status was reported to be diagnosed by the classifier with high specificity and sensitivity in both the original and validation cohorts. Most TCR sequences were observed very rarely across donors, whereas some public TCRs were present in many individuals. The study gave a list of more than 150 TCR beta chains associated with cytomegalovirus. A later analysis lacked HLA typing for the validation cohort, so it scored co-occurrence in that cohort across all 120 repertoires. A few of the identified cytomegalovirus-associated TCR beta chains were confirmed in vitro to be specific for cytomegalovirus antigens.

Library method: the immunoSEQ multiplex PCR assay. The study's own analysis went as follows. A statistical classification framework was developed to diagnose cytomegalovirus status using the catalog of TCR beta chain sequences. TCRdb provides this immuneACCESS table in a form limited to in-frame rearrangements. Some clones are lacking; in checked studies, under half of them reflect an unresolved V gene, and why the rest are absent is not known. That table supplies the V and J calls and clone size; D and trimming were determined from the DNA. The sample data list tens of thousands of clones, and more than 70% of these were observed just once. Jointly, the top ten make up roughly 12% of the sample. This clone was observed at least ten times. Its antigen is unknown. Base qualities are not provided; no much larger clone lies one nucleotide away. Per the germline V gene, MDHEN is the CDR1 and SYDVKM is the CDR2. Unmatched junction bases come to 8, with V trimmed by 10 bases and J by 2 bases. Reading from cysteine to phenylalanine, the CDR3 counts 13 amino acids. Just CDR3 DNA is preserved here, 39 bases in frame from base 1.

This clonotype was obtained from a young woman in good health and CMV-seropositive. This receptor chain uses TRBV28 and TRBJ2-7; TRBD1 fits 7 bases in the junction. Sequenced material: PBMCs. The nucleotide sequence reads as follows: TGTGCCACATTTGACAGGGCGGCCTACGAGCAGTACTTC. It translates as CATFDRAAYEQYF.